A single sample gave rise to the 11 T cell receptor beta chains below, sequenced in a study of T cell changes during pregnancy in multiple sclerosis. The table came from immunoSEQ multiplex PCR; TCRdb's copy has only in-frame clones and leaves some out. This sample has tens of thousands of clones, with 70% to 90% found just once. The sample in question was CD8+ T cells from peripheral blood mononuclear cells, obtained in the first trimester of pregnancy. The receptors were sampled from a female donor in good health, enrolled as a control in a pregnancy study.

The chain is built from TRBV10-2 and TRBJ1-6; D perhaps matches TRBD1 (5 bases). The V end lost 4 bases, the J end lost 6 bases, and 16 bases lay between the germline ends. CDR1 is WSHSY, CDR2 SAAADI, per germline. The CDR3 runs to 16 residues. CDR3 in DNA: TGCGCCAGCAGTGGGGGAGGGGCCGGTGTTAATTCACCCCTCCACTTT. The encoded protein is CASSGGGAGVNSPLHF.

The chain carries TRBV2 and TRBJ1-5; unclear D gene. The CDR3 extends over 14 amino acids. Germline V gene sequence: CDR1 SNHLY, CDR2 FYNNEI. Trimming stripped 7 bases from V and 4 bases from J, with 14 bases between. This CDR3 is CASTGEEQNQPQHF. The CDR3 DNA reads as TGTGCCAGCACGGGAGAGGAACAAAATCAGCCCCAGCATTTT.

The genes are TRBV7-9 and TRBJ2-5, with 10 bases lining up with TRBD1. The CDR3 has 18 residues. V lost 1 base to trimming and J lost 4 bases; unmatched junction nucleotides: 12. CDR1 and CDR2 (germline): SEHNR, FQNEAQ (reference sequence). The CDR3 DNA reads TGTGCCAGCAGCTTAGGGAAGACCGGGACAGGGGCGATAGAGACCCAGTACTTC. Protein: CASSLGKTGTGAIETQYF.

This clone was recorded a few times. This chain links TRBV6-6 with TRBJ1-2; 7 positions match TRBD1. Germline CDR1 MNHNY, CDR2 SVGAGI (reference sequence). The CDR3 has 14 residues. J was trimmed by 4 bases and V by 3 bases; bases with no gene match: 5. CDR3 in DNA: TGTGCCAGCAGTTATGAAGGGGGCGGCTATGGCTACACCTTC. Its translation: CASSYEGGGYGYTF.

The V gene is TRBV7-6, the J gene TRBJ2-2, with TRBD2 identical over 16 bases. With V trimmed by 5 bases and J by 7 bases, 4 bases remained unmatched. CDR1 SGHVS and CDR2 FNYEAQ come from the germline V gene. There are 16 residues in the CDR3. CDR3 in amino acids: CASSRGTSGGDGELFF. In DNA form, the CDR3 reads TGTGCCAGCAGCCGCGGGACTAGCGGGGGGGACGGGGAGCTGTTTTTT.

V and J are TRBV7-3 and TRBJ2-1; 10 bases align to TRBD2. This CDR3 is 16 amino acids long. The V segment lost 4 bases and the J segment 5 bases; nucleotides outside the gene matches: 8. Germline lookup yields CDR1 SGHTA and CDR2 FQGTGA. CDR3 loop: CASSSTGLATNNEQFF. The CDR3, as DNA: TGTGCCAGCAGCTCCACGGGACTAGCGACGAACAATGAGCAGTTCTTC.

The chain uses TRBV5-4 and TRBJ2-3; TRBD1 is a possible D gene (6 bases). The CDR3 has 13 residues. Germline V gene data show CDR1 as SGHNT and CDR2 as YYREEE (reference sequence). Trimming stripped 2 bases from V and 6 bases from J, with 10 bases between. The CDR3 spells CASSFLGGDTQYF. CDR3 coding DNA: TGTGCCAGCAGCTTTCTAGGGGGTGATACGCAGTATTTT. Complete variable domain (other parts from reference TRBV5-4 and TRBJ2-3): ETGVTQSPTHLIKTRGQQVTLRCSSQSGHNTVSWYQQALGQGPQFIFQYYREEENGRGNFPPRFSGLQFPNYSSELNVNALELDDSALYLCASSFLGGDTQYFGPGTRLTVL.

The chain carries TRBV7-2 and TRBJ2-1; D is unresolved. The CDR3 length is 14 residues. Germline values: CDR1 SGHTA, CDR2 FQGNSA. Trimming stripped 7 bases from V and 0 bases from J, with 10 bases between. The CDR3 bases are TGTGCCAGCACCACGACGGGCTCCTACAATGAGCAGTTCTTC. It codes for CASTTTGSYNEQFF.

This chain connects TRBV7-9 to TRBJ1-4; D is ambiguous. Germline V gene data show CDR1 as SEHNR and CDR2 as FQNEAQ (reference sequence). The CDR3 is 13 amino acids. Deletions cut 7 bases from V and 0 bases from J, with 6 bases between. The CDR3 bases are TGTGCCAGCATCGGGTCAACTAATGAAAAACTGTTTTTT. Residues: CASIGSTNEKLFF.

J is TRBJ2-3 and V is TRBV2; 11 nucleotides line up with TRBD1. The CDR3 covers 17 residues. J gave up 5 bases and V 5 bases, and 12 bases lay outside the gene matches. The germline V gene encodes CDR1 SNHLY and CDR2 FYNNEI. The CDR3 DNA reads TGTGCCAGCAGTCCTCGGGAGGGACAGGGGGTAGAAGATACGCAGTATTTT. It codes for CASSPREGQGVEDTQYF. The full variable domain, with the rest looked up from reference TRBV2 and TRBJ2-3, is EPEVTQTPSHQVTQMGQEVILRCVPISNHLYFYWYRQILGQKVEFLVSFYNNEISEKSEIFDDQFSVERPDGSNFTLKIRSTKLEDSAMYFCASSPREGQGVEDTQYFGPGTRLTVL.

This sequence joins TRBV4-2 and TRBJ1-4; weak D call: TRBD1 (5 bases). Germline V gives CDR1 LGHNA, CDR2 YNFKEQ. Deletions cut 0 bases from V and 6 bases from J, with 11 bases between. The CDR3 has 15 amino acids. The CDR3 sequence is CASSQDGGRDEKLFF. The CDR3 region has the DNA TGTGCCAGCAGCCAAGACGGGGGGAGGGATGAAAAACTGTTTTTT.